This T cell receptor (beta chain) emerged from a study of CD4 T cells in relation to SARS-CoV-2 and coronaviruses. Overall study findings and caveats: No donor gave both pre-pandemic and post-infection samples.

Clones were read by immunoSEQ multiplex PCR, and TCRdb kept only the in-frame ones, dropping some. The profile shows 43,000 or so clones, roughly 82% of them singletons. Of note for this clone: Its antigen is unknown.

The CDR3 is 16 residues long. Trimming cost V 1 base and J 0 bases; bases outside gene matches: 6. Germline CDR1 is SQVTM and CDR2 is ANQGSEA. The sequenced material came from naive CD4+ T cells from PBMCs, cultured in vitro. Subset reported: naive CD4+ T cells isolated by negative enrichment. This sequence originates from an adult with COVID-19. This chain joins TRBV29-1 and TRBJ2-1; 7 bases match TRBD1. The CDR3 nucleotides are TGCAGCGTTGAAGCCGGGACAGCGAGCTCCTACAATGAGCAGTTCTTC. Amino acids: CSVEAGTASSYNEQFF.